The TCR beta chain under discussion was sequenced for a study of breast tumors, draining lymph nodes, adjacent tissues listed by TCRdb under 2016. Background for the entire study: In breast cancer patients, the study compared the TCR beta repertoires of tumor, adjacent nontumor tissue and axillary lymph nodes. The study aimed to assess the relationships and possible T-cell exchange between tumor, surrounding tissue and draining lymph node repertoires in human breast cancer. Points the paper makes about the study in general: The data were considered consistent with most tumor T cells being derived from the lymph node and subsequently expanding within tumor tissue. Tumor T-cell repertoires showed less diversity than lymph node repertoires and more diversity than nontumor tissue repertoires, and tumor T-cell repertoires showed preferential V and J gene usage. The conclusion that tumor T cells originate in lymph nodes was presented as consistent with a hypothesis rather than as directly demonstrated. In luminal-like breast cancer, tumor and nontumor tissue repertoires resembled each other significantly more than in basal-like breast cancer.

Sequencing took place on an Illumina HiSeq 2000. TCR beta chain libraries were generated through multiplex PCR amplification. High-throughput sequencing was used to analyze the amplified TCR beta chain products. TCRdb applied fastp at Q25 and MiXCR to the public reads, then kept only in-frame beta chains. A single entry per CDR3 protein holds the most common genes and DNA from its merged rows. Present in this sample are more than 100,000 distinct CDR3 sequences, approximately 20% of which were seen just once. The top ten clonotypes cover approximately 2.7% of the sample. This clonotype was seen ten or more times. No antigen is known for it. The record has no base qualities; no much larger clone is one base away. The axillary draining lymph nodes of breast cancer patients were the source of the lymph node samples. This TCR was sampled from a female donor with breast cancer. Some clones in this sample may be carry-over from other donors' samples. The source material was axillary lymph node tissue.

CDR3 reads: CASRTSGPLGEKLFF. In nucleotides, the sequence is TGTGCCAGCAGGACCTCCGGGCCCCTGGGGGAAAAACTGTTTTTT. The rearranged chain carries TRBV2 and TRBJ1-4; the D gene cannot be named for sure. Its CDR3 holds 15 amino acids, cysteine through phenylalanine. Only the CDR3 region is kept as DNA, spanning 45 bases read in frame from base 1. V is cut by 6 bases and J by 8 bases, and the space between the germline ends is 19 bases. The germline V gene supplies CDR1 SNHLY and CDR2 FYNNEI.